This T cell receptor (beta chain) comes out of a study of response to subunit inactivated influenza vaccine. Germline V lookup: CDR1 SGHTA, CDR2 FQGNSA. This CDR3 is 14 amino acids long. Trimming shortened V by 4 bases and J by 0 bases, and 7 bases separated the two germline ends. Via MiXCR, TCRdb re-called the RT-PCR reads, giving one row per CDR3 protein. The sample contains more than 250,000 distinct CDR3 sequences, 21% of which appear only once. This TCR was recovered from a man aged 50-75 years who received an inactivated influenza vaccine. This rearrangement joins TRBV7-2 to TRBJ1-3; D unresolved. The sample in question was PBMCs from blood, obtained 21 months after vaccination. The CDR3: CASSSRFSGNTIYF. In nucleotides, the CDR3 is TGTGCCAGCAGCTCGAGGTTCTCTGGAAACACCATATATTTT.